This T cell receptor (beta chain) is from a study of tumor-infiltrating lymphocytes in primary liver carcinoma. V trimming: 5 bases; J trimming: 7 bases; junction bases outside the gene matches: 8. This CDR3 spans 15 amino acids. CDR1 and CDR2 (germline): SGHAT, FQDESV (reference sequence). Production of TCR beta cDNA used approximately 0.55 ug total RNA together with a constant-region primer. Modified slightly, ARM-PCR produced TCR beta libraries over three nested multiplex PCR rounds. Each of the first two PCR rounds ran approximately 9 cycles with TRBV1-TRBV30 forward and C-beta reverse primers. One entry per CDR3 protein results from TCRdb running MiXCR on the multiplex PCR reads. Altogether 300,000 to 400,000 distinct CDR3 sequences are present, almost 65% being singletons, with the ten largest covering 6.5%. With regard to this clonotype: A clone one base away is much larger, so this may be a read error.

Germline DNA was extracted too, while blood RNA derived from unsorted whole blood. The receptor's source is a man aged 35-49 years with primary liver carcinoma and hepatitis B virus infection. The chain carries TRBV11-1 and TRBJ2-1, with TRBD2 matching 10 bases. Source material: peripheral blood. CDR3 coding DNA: TGTGCCAGCAGCACAGCTCTAGCGGGAGCGAATGAGCAGTTCTTC. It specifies CASSTALAGANEQFF.